This T cell receptor (beta chain) came from a study of cytomegalovirus exposure and HLA in healthy donors (dated by TCRdb to 2015 to 2018). For context, the study as a whole: According to an earlier analysis of 550 to 750 of the donors, roughly 180 million T cells yielded roughly 110 million unique TCR beta sequences and approximately 300 Gb of sequence data. Rather than drawing on any new phenotypic data, the later analysis identified candidate immune exposures from TCR beta sequences and the way those sequences occurred across donors. A later genetic analysis used genome-wide SNP genotypes for about three fifths of the 666 donors, treating that subset as a discovery cohort. An earlier analysis of 587 of the donors applied high-throughput TCR beta sequencing to assess whether each TCR beta V gene segment acted as functional or pseudogenic. An early release that covered some 630 HLA-typed donors contained approximately 320 gigabases of sequencing data and some 87 million unique TCR sequences. A later analysis re-examined previously published TCR beta repertoires from 500 to 700 donors and added high-resolution HLA genotyping to investigate patterns of TCR occurrence. A handful of DR-DQ haplotypes were handled as single units for association and clustering because linkage in the cohort was strong. The number of donors typed differed by locus, with roughly 620-630 for A, B, C, DRB1 and DQB1, 522 for DQA1, nearly 610 for DPA1, and approximately 470 for DPB1. Among roughly 400 genotyped donors of the cohort, an average of approximately 220,000 unique TCR beta nucleotide sequences was sequenced per donor, of which about 18% were non-productive. To predict cytomegalovirus infection status, the study brought together high-throughput TCR immunosequencing, statistical association of individual TCRs with disease status, and machine learning. Besides the first cohort of more than 650 subjects, a separate validation cohort made up of 120 different subjects was used. The study profiled the T cell repertoires of hundreds of subjects by immunosequencing and related them to cytomegalovirus serostatus. The study was designed to test whether signatures of past pathogen exposure could be identified by cataloging public T cell receptors. Alongside the repertoire data, information on donor age, sex, ethnicity and CMV serostatus was compiled. All discovery cohort repertoires had been generated using a single sequencing platform. Among the roughly 400 genotyped donors, under 90% belonged to the genetic ancestry cluster associated with self-reported Caucasian donors. HLA typing included class I and class II loci at four-digit resolution. What the work shows at the level of the full study, not this receptor alone: Specific HLA alleles were associated with 15,000 to 20,000 TCR beta sequences at a false discovery rate of 0.05 in a later analysis. Roughly uniform sequencing depth across donors was assumed in presence/absence analyses, although this assumption may not hold. According to a later genetic analysis, donors in an Asian-associated ancestry cluster had fewer N-insertions in productive TCRs than the roughly 700-donor mean. The cohort was sequenced for TCR beta chains only, and without alpha or paired-chain data the features that could be detected were limited. Several of the top co-occurrence clusters appeared to be linked to parvovirus B19, influenza, CMV and Epstein-Barr virus, according to a later analysis. When HLA alleles, especially DR and DQ, strongly co-occurred, TCR associations were difficult to assign to individual alleles. In the study, some 160 TCR beta chains were listed as associated with cytomegalovirus. Most TCR sequences were seen in very few donors, while some public TCRs were found in many individuals. Because counts were too low, 15 to 20 rarely observed V segments, including chromosome 9 orphons, were excluded from the earlier analysis of 587 of the donors. Because the 87-base-pair reads could not distinguish some IMGT-functional V segments, including TRBV6-2 and TRBV6-3, those segments were excluded. A few of the identified cytomegalovirus-associated TCR beta chains were confirmed in vitro to be specific for cytomegalovirus antigens. The sequencing pipeline was judged likely to have produced a cluster of highly shared sequence variants as a technical artifact. According to a later analysis, TCR association rates differed among HLA loci, with DRB1 alleles showing the most associated TCRs and HLA-C alleles showing the fewest. According to a later analysis, most CMV-associated TCR beta chains appeared to be HLA-restricted, and the HLA associations seemed to be driven largely by CMV exposure. A further reported finding was that TCR beta sequences accurately predicted the HLA-A and HLA-B alleles for most subjects in the first cohort. The authors suggested that the approach could potentially be extended to other disease states and immunological phenotypes. In a later genetic analysis, a missense DCLRE1C variant was associated with V-gene and J-gene trimming of TCR beta chains, and the association was replicated in an independent cohort. In both the original and validation cohorts, the classifier was reported to diagnose cytomegalovirus status with high specificity and sensitivity. Because some donors lacked HLA typing at each locus, the association tests relied only on the typed subset. CMV serostatus was the only immune exposure information available for the cohort. Correlated functional status among segregating V segments might reflect linkage disequilibrium, but an unknown experimental factor could not be ruled out. A later analysis found that HLA-associated TCR beta chains were more clonally expanded and had lower generation probabilities than equally common non-associated chains. In an earlier analysis of some 500 of the donors, most TCR beta V segments were observed in productive rearrangements about 90% or about 30% of the time, broadly matching IMGT annotations.

At the junction V is shortened by 3 bases and J by 2 bases; bases outside the gene matches: 7. The CDR3 contains 16 residues, cysteine and phenylalanine counted. Left in the record is the CDR3 DNA by itself, 48 bases read in frame from the first base. From the germline V gene, CDR1 is MNHNS and CDR2 is SASEGT. In total, roughly 670 healthy bone marrow donors made up the cohort. Cohort members were all nominally healthy when sampled, although unrecorded immune exposures were likely present. The donor was CMV seronegative and belonged to the group of 350 to 400 seronegative cohort members. A peripheral blood sample was provided by each donor, and peripheral blood mononuclear cells were used for TCR beta sequencing. Genomic DNA was extracted from the blood cell samples with the Qiagen DNeasy Blood Extraction Kit. Library preparation was by the immunoSEQ multiplex PCR assay. The multiplex PCR relied on a mix of 60 forward primers for TCR Vbeta segments and 13 reverse primers for TCR Jbeta segments. The CDR3 region of rearranged TCR beta genes was amplified from genomic DNA with a multiplex PCR assay. The amplified TCR beta libraries were sequenced on the Illumina HiSeq System as 87-base-pair reads. Per the original workflow: A later analysis tallied 80 million to 95 million unique TCR beta chains across the 666 repertoires, and 10 million to 11 million of those chains were shared by two or more donors. Raw reads were error-corrected and collapsed into unique sequences by a nearest-neighbor algorithm in which closely related sequences were merged to remove PCR and sequencing errors. To assign V, D and J gene segments, CDR3 sequences were aligned to IMGT reference sequences. For a sequence to be retained, a match of at least six nucleotides to both a V gene segment and a J gene segment was required. A rearrangement was called productive if the CDR3 had no stop codons and remained in frame with V and J, and every other rearrangement was called non-productive. CDR3 was defined by IMGT convention, running from the second conserved V-encoded cysteine to the conserved J-encoded phenylalanine. The earlier analysis of 500 to 750 of the donors excluded any sequence lacking an unambiguous match to a single V gene segment. In an earlier analysis of approximately 560 of the donors, a V segment was called functional when productive rearrangements were above 56.7%, and segregating when the standard deviation between donors exceeded 5%. A statistical classification framework was developed to diagnose cytomegalovirus status using the catalog of TCR beta chain sequences. In a later analysis, V and J genes were assigned by comparing TCR nucleotide sequences against IMGT/GENE-DB human TR gene sequences. The TCRdist pipeline was used in a later analysis to assign CDR3 sequences and most-parsimonious VDJ recombination scenarios. In a later analysis, every TCR beta chain was defined by the combination of its CDR3 amino acid sequence and its V-gene family, and reads without a unique V-gene family were dropped. As a way to deal with suspected cross-contamination and a sequencing artifact, a later analysis dropped nearly 600 nucleotide sequences that were highly shared and had low generation probability. In a later analysis, a clonal expansion index was calculated for each public chain from normalized within-repertoire ranks of inferred template counts. A later analysis computed generation probabilities with a VDJ recombination model fitted to out-of-frame rearrangements, and checked the results against IGoR. Hypergeometric tests were used in a later analysis to score TCR-TCR, TCR-HLA and TCR-CMV co-occurrence, with a repertoire-size bias correction applied to the TCR pairs. To estimate false discovery rates, a later analysis permuted the HLA or CMV assignments 20 times. In a later analysis, co-occurring TCRs were grouped with DBSCAN, and TCRdist sequence similarity was added when clustering was performed within HLA-allele-positive subsets. Repertoires with fewer than 30,000 or more than 120,000 public chains were left out of co-occurrence clustering, as were a handful of repertoires with anomalous nucleotide sharing. TCRdb holds this immuneACCESS table with in-frame rearrangements only. Some clones are missing; in checked studies, unresolved V genes explain under half, and the rest has no known cause. D and trimming come from the DNA, and the V and J calls and clone size come from that table. The sample table contains some 180,000 clones; only one count was recorded for about 80% of them. Approximately 2% of the sample goes to the ten largest clones.

About this clone: The clone's antigen remains unknown. Base qualities are missing; no much larger clone stands one base away.

This TCR was sampled from a man aged 25-40 years in good health and CMV-seronegative. The V and J genes are TRBV6-1 and TRBJ1-5, and TRBD1 matches 7 of the central bases. The sequenced material came from PBMCs. The CDR3 reads as follows: CASSDTGAGGNQPQHF. The nucleotides are TGTGCCAGCAGTGATACAGGGGCTGGGGGCAATCAGCCCCAGCATTTT.